This entry lists 5 T cell receptor beta chains sequenced from one sample in a study of T-cell memory formation after mild COVID-19. TCRdb recomputed calls from the 5' RACE reads with MiXCR, one row per CDR3 protein. Counted here are about 390,000 distinct CDR3 sequences, about 21% occurring once; the ten biggest clones make up approximately 13%. Source material: PBMCs or a T cell subset sorted from them (not recorded which). Every receptor here comes from an adult woman who had mild COVID-19 (a few samples of this study predate the infection). Cell type and time point are not known.

This rearrangement joins TRBV5-1 to TRBJ1-1, with unresolved D. The CDR3 spans 14 residues. V was clipped by 4 bases and J by 4 bases, with 14 bases between them. The germline CDR1 and CDR2 sequences are SGHRS and YFSETQ. The CDR3 protein is CASSPDRAPTEAFF. For the CDR3, the DNA is TGCGCCAGCAGCCCCGACCGCGCCCCCACTGAAGCTTTCTTT.

V usage is TRBV5-4 and J usage is TRBJ2-7; D ambiguous. The CDR3 extends over 13 amino acids. Trimming removed 0 bases at V and 1 base at J, with 5 bases between. The germline gives CDR1 SGHNT, CDR2 YYREEE (reference sequence). The CDR3 sequence: CASSLAWSYEQYF. As DNA, the CDR3 is TGTGCCAGCAGCTTGGCTTGGTCCTACGAGCAGTACTTC.

The V and J genes are TRBV7-6 and TRBJ2-1; 7 nucleotides line up with TRBD1. Germline V gene data show CDR1 as SGHVS and CDR2 as FNYEAQ. This CDR3 is 16 amino acids long. J gave up 9 bases and V 1 base, and 12 bases lay outside the gene matches. Here the CDR3 reads CASSLELVGRDSEQFF. The CDR3 nucleotides read TGTGCCAGCAGCTTAGAGTTAGTTGGCCGGGACAGTGAGCAGTTCTTC.

The chain has TRBV6-5 and TRBJ2-6, with D tentatively TRBD2 (5 bases). The germline gives CDR1 MNHEY, CDR2 SVGAGI. The CDR3 contains 17 residues. V lost 0 bases, J lost 2 bases, and 11 bases lay in between. CDR3 in amino acids: CASSYSWSGTGANVLTF. CDR3 in DNA: TGTGCCAGCAGTTACTCCTGGTCGGGAACTGGGGCCAACGTCCTGACTTTC.

The V call is TRBV6-5, the J call TRBJ2-3, with TRBD2 identical over 8 bases. The V gene's germline CDR1 is MNHEY and CDR2 SVGAGI. Losses at the gene ends were 6 bases for V and 7 bases for J; bases not matched to a gene: 3. This CDR3 is 12 amino acids long. CDR3 amino acids: CASRGTRNTQYF. CDR3 nucleotide sequence: TGTGCCAGCAGGGGGACTAGGAATACGCAGTATTTT.